Listed here are 30 T cell receptor beta chains from one sample, sequenced in a study of cytomegalovirus exposure and HLA in healthy donors. The primer mix had 60 Vbeta and 13 Jbeta primers. Sequencing used immunoSEQ multiplex PCR; TCRdb keeps in-frame clones, though not all of them. This sample has 150,000 to 200,000 clones, with 77% found just once. The sequenced sample consisted of PBMCs. Receptors originate from a woman between 25 and 40 years old in good health and CMV-seronegative.

This rearrangement joins TRBV10-3 to TRBJ1-2; TRBD1 might be the D (6 bases). This CDR3 region has 15 residues. Trimming took 3 bases from V and 2 from J, leaving 13 bases between them. CDR1 and CDR2 (germline): ENHRY, SYGVKD. CDR3 region: CAISDSGVENYGYTF. CDR3 DNA: TGTGCCATCAGTGACTCAGGGGTAGAGAACTATGGCTACACCTTC.

The V call is TRBV11-2, the J call TRBJ2-3, with 10 bases fitting TRBD1. The CDR3 extends over 15 amino acids. The germline V gene encodes CDR1 SGHAT and CDR2 FQNNGV. J was trimmed by 1 base and V by 5 bases; bases with no gene match: 3. CDR3 sequence reads: CASSPGTGGTDTQYF. CDR3 nucleotides: TGTGCCAGCAGCCCCGGGACAGGGGGCACAGATACGCAGTATTTT.

This chain links TRBV11-1 with TRBJ1-2; D uncertain. Germline V gives CDR1 SGHAT, CDR2 FQDESV (reference sequence). Trimming removed 4 bases from V and 4 bases from J, with 16 bases in between. The CDR3 loop spans 15 amino acids. CDR3 loop: CASSSTLGVGYGYTF. The CDR3 region has the DNA TGTGCCAGCAGCTCTACCCTGGGAGTCGGCTATGGCTACACCTTC.

This clone is a singleton in its sample. The chain couples TRBV10-3 to TRBJ2-1; the match to TRBD2 covers 9 bases. The CDR3 loop spans 20 amino acids. J lost 6 bases, V lost 0 bases, and 18 bases had no gene match. Germline V gene sequence: CDR1 ENHRY, CDR2 SYGVKD. CDR3 in amino acids: CAISESTGLAGYTIPNEQFF. CDR3 DNA: TGTGCCATCAGTGAGTCGACGGGCCTAGCGGGGTACACAATCCCCAATGAGCAGTTCTTC.

The genes are TRBV5-1 and TRBJ2-5; 10 nucleotides match TRBD2. This CDR3 region has 16 residues. CDR1 and CDR2 (germline): SGHRS, YFSETQ. The V gene end was trimmed by 4 bases and the J gene end by 5 bases; junction bases not matched to a gene: 11. The CDR3 DNA is TGCGCCAGCAGCCCCGGAGAAGCGGGGGGGCTTGAGACCCAGTACTTC. It translates to CASSPGEAGGLETQYF.

J is TRBJ2-7 and V is TRBV2, with TRBD1 matching over 7 bases. Germline V gives CDR1 SNHLY, CDR2 FYNNEI. This CDR3 has 12 amino acids. The ends lost 8 bases at V and 2 bases at J; junction bases unmatched: 3. CDR3 sequence reads: CASRDRTYEQYF. In DNA form, the CDR3 reads TGTGCCAGCCGGGACAGAACCTACGAGCAGTACTTC.

This clone was recorded once. This chain joins TRBV25-1 and TRBJ1-2; D uncertain. V was clipped by 4 bases and J by 0 bases, with 3 bases between them. The CDR3 runs to 12 residues. Germline V gene lookup returns CDR1 MGHDK and CDR2 SYGVNS. CDR3 sequence: CASSASNYGYTF. CDR3 nucleotide sequence: TGTGCCAGCAGTGCATCTAACTATGGCTACACCTTC.

The gene calls are TRBV10-3 and TRBJ1-4; D call uncertain. Germline V gene lookup returns CDR1 ENHRY and CDR2 SYGVKD. The CDR3 is 14 residues long. V gave up 2 bases and J gave up 8 bases, with 12 bases separating them. The CDR3, as DNA: TGTGCCATCAGTGAGGTCGCTCTCGGGGAAAAACTGTTTTTT. Translation gives CAISEVALGEKLFF.

V is TRBV9 and J is TRBJ2-1, with D possibly TRBD1 on 6 matching bases. Per germline, CDR1 SGDLS and CDR2 YYNGEE. Between the trimmed V and J ends, which lost 4 bases and 5 bases, there was a span of 16 bases. CDR3 size: 15 residues. CDR3 residues: CASSPLRGTHNEQFF. CDR3 nucleotide sequence: TGTGCCAGCAGCCCTCTGAGGGGGACCCACAATGAGCAGTTCTTC.

This rearrangement joins TRBV10-3 to TRBJ2-5; 7 nucleotides agree with TRBD2. CDR1 ENHRY and CDR2 SYGVKD come from the germline V gene. Unmatched junction bases numbered 8, after V lost 0 bases and J lost 7 bases. CDR3 length: 15 amino acids. Here the CDR3 reads CAISESGDYLATQYF. The CDR3 DNA sequence: TGTGCCATCAGTGAGTCGGGGGACTACCTGGCGACCCAGTACTTC.

This chain joins TRBV23-1 and TRBJ1-1; no definite D call. TRBV23-1 is filed as an ORF, its function uncertain. CDR3 length: 13 residues. V was pared by 10 bases and J by 5 bases, with 17 bases between. The CDR3, as DNA: TGCGCCATCTGGACCCTCTGGAGGACTGAAGCTTTCTTT. The encoded protein is CAIWTLWRTEAFF.

The chain joins TRBV7-2 to TRBJ1-2; weak D call: TRBD1 (6 bases). The ends were cut back, 5 bases at V and 8 bases at J, with 18 bases in the middle. CDR3 length: 14 residues. Germline V gives CDR1 SGHTA, CDR2 FQGNSA. The CDR3 loop is CASSPRGAPGGYTF. The DNA of the CDR3 is TGTGCCAGCAGCCCCCGGGGGGCGCCGGGAGGCTACACCTTC.

J is TRBJ1-3 and V is TRBV13; 10 bases agree with TRBD1. Trimming at V came to 5 bases and at J to 2 bases, leaving 9 bases not matched to a gene. The CDR3 consists of 17 residues. Per germline, CDR1 PRHDT and CDR2 FYEKMQ (reference sequence). The CDR3 protein is CASSGGWDRGTGNTIYF. As DNA, the CDR3 is TGTGCCAGCAGCGGGGGATGGGACAGGGGAACTGGAAACACCATATATTTT.

Only one count was recorded for this clone. This chain joins TRBV14 and TRBJ1-2; no clear D. This CDR3 comprises 13 residues. The germline V and J ends were trimmed by 3 bases and 1 base, with 6 bases remaining between them. Looked up from germline, CDR1 is SGHDN and CDR2 is FVKESK. The CDR3 nucleotides read TGTGCCAGCAGCCATATAGTTAACTATGGCTACACCTTC. The encoded protein is CASSHIVNYGYTF.

The chain combines TRBV6-5 with TRBJ1-1; 7 bases are shared with TRBD1. The V segment lost 4 bases and the J segment 1 base; nucleotides outside the gene matches: 6. This CDR3 contains 15 residues. The germline CDR1 and CDR2 sequences are MNHEY and SVGAGI. This CDR3 reads CASSFHRGQNTEAFF. The CDR3 DNA sequence: TGTGCCAGCAGTTTTCACAGGGGACAGAACACTGAAGCTTTCTTT.

This clone has only a few counts. The genes are TRBV5-4 and TRBJ2-5; the match to TRBD2 covers 14 bases. Per germline, CDR1 SGHNT and CDR2 YYREEE (reference sequence). V lost 4 bases to trimming and J lost 5 bases; unmatched junction nucleotides: 4. CDR3 length equals 15 residues. Written as DNA, the CDR3 is TGTGCCAGCAGCCTGACTAGCGGGGGGGCGGAGACCCAGTACTTC. Translation gives CASSLTSGGAETQYF.

This clone was seen just once. The chain joins TRBV30 to TRBJ2-3; TRBD2 matches at 8 bases. Looked up from germline, CDR1 is GTSNPN and CDR2 is SVGIG (reference sequence). The J segment lost 1 base and the V segment lost 4 bases, leaving 4 bases of the junction unmatched. This CDR3 region has 14 residues. CDR3 protein: CAWTSGLRTDTQYF. DNA of the CDR3: TGTGCCTGGACTAGCGGGCTTCGCACAGATACGCAGTATTTT. The variable domain in full, with the rest retrieved from reference TRBV30 and TRBJ2-3, is SQTIHQWPATLVQPVGSPLSLECTVEGTSNPNLYWYRQAAGRGLQLLFYSVGIGQISSEVPQNLSASRPQDRQFILSSKKLLLSDSGFYLCAWTSGLRTDTQYFGPGTRLTVL.

The chain employs TRBV7-2 and TRBJ2-3, with D perhaps matching TRBD2 (5 bases). The germline V and J ends were trimmed by 3 bases and 3 bases, with 7 bases remaining between them. Germline CDR1 and CDR2: SGHTA and FQGNSA. CDR3 size: 13 residues. CDR3 bases: TGTGCCAGCAGCTTCGGGGTGACAGATACGCAGTATTTT. Translating it yields CASSFGVTDTQYF.

The genes are TRBV2 and TRBJ1-1, with a weak D call TRBD1 (5 bases). CDR1 and CDR2 (germline): SNHLY, FYNNEI. The CDR3 spans 13 residues. Trimming left V 6 bases short and J 1 base short, with 9 bases between. CDR3 region: CASSVTENTEAFF. CDR3 nucleotides: TGTGCCAGCAGCGTGACAGAGAACACTGAAGCTTTCTTT.

Turning to this clone: One junction end does not reproduce the germline sequence, and a read error may be involved. The rearrangement uses TRBV27 and TRBJ1-1; 8 bases align to TRBD1. Looked up from germline, CDR1 is MNHEY and CDR2 is SMNVEV (reference sequence). The CDR3 consists of 13 residues. CDR3 region: CAGRQGRNTEAFF. The CDR3 nucleotides are TGTGCCGGCAGACAGGGGAGGAACACTGAAGCTTTCTTT.

The V and J genes are TRBV11-1 and TRBJ2-1; TRBD2 agrees at 14 bases. Losses at the gene ends were 3 bases for V and 5 bases for J; bases not matched to a gene: 9. The CDR3 is 18 residues long. Germline-derived CDR1 and CDR2 are SGHAT and FQDESV (reference sequence). The CDR3 bases are TGTGCCAGCAGCTTTCGACTAGCGGGGGGGGGAAAGAACAATGAGCAGTTCTTC. The encoded protein is CASSFRLAGGGKNNEQFF. The full variable domain, rest sourced from reference TRBV11-1 and TRBJ2-1, is EAEVAQSPRYKITEKSQAVAFWCDPISGHATLYWYRQILGQGPELLVQFQDESVVDDSQLPKDRFSAERLKGVDSTLKIQPAELGDSAMYLCASSFRLAGGGKNNEQFFGPGTRLTVL.

The chain carries TRBV5-1 and TRBJ1-2, with 7 bases lining up with TRBD1. CDR3 length: 13 residues. Germline V lookup: CDR1 SGHRS, CDR2 YFSETQ. The V segment lost 3 bases and the J segment 3 bases; nucleotides outside the gene matches: 2. The chain's CDR3 is CASSYTGDYGYTF. The CDR3 region has the DNA TGCGCCAGCAGCTACACAGGGGACTATGGCTACACCTTC.

The chain recombines TRBV6-5 with TRBJ2-5; TRBD2 matches at 12 bases. Germline V CDR1 and CDR2: MNHEY, SVGAGI. The CDR3 covers 16 residues. The trim removed 0 bases at V and 2 bases at J, leaving 1 base unmatched. The CDR3 DNA reads as TGTGCCAGCAGTTACTCGCTAGCGGGGGGGCAAGAGACCCAGTACTTC. It codes for CASSYSLAGGQETQYF.

This clone was seen a single time. The chain recombines TRBV11-2 with TRBJ1-5; TRBD1 might be the D (6 bases). The V end was cut by 0 bases, the J end by 9 bases, with 12 bases between. The CDR3 has 14 amino acids. CDR1 is SGHAT and CDR2 is FQNNGV in the germline V gene. The CDR3 bases are TGTGCCAGCAGCTTAGATGGGACATACGGGCCCCAGCATTTT. It yields the protein CASSLDGTYGPQHF.

This clone was observed a few times. This sequence joins TRBV5-5 and TRBJ1-5; the match to TRBD1 covers 7 bases. Germline assignment: CDR1 SGHKS and CDR2 YYEKEE (reference sequence). J was trimmed by 5 bases and V by 4 bases; bases with no gene match: 6. The CDR3 has 14 residues. The CDR3 here is CASSLGGADQPQHF. The CDR3, as DNA: TGTGCCAGCAGCCTAGGGGGCGCGGATCAGCCCCAGCATTTT.

V gene TRBV7-8 combines with J gene TRBJ1-2; TRBD1 matches at 8 bases. The CDR3 spans 16 residues. The trim removed 5 bases at V and 1 base at J, leaving 9 bases unmatched. Germline assignment: CDR1 SGHVS and CDR2 FQNEAQ. The CDR3 sequence is CASSGGTGRNNYGYTF. In DNA, the CDR3 is TGTGCCAGCAGCGGGGGGACAGGTCGAAATAACTATGGCTACACCTTC.

The rearrangement uses TRBV5-8 and TRBJ1-4, with D maybe TRBD1 (6 bases). With 2 bases removed from V and 5 bases from J, the gap between germline ends came to 16 bases. CDR1 is SGHTS and CDR2 is YDEGEE in the germline V gene. The CDR3 is 16 amino acids. CDR3 bases: TGTGCCAGCAGCTTAGATGCGAGGGGGAAGAATGAAAAACTGTTTTTT. Translated, it gives CASSLDARGKNEKLFF.

This clone has just a few counts. The J gene is TRBJ2-3, the V gene TRBV4-2, with 14 bases matching TRBD2. This CDR3 has 18 residues. Germline CDR1 reads LGHNA; CDR2 reads YNFKEQ. V was pared by 1 base and J by 0 bases, with 3 bases of the junction left unmatched. The CDR3: CASSQGLAGGPSTDTQYF. The CDR3 DNA is TGTGCCAGCAGCCAAGGACTAGCGGGGGGGCCTAGCACAGATACGCAGTATTTT.

The chain has TRBV7-9 and TRBJ1-1; D is undetermined. This CDR3 comprises 16 residues. Germline loops: CDR1 SEHNR, CDR2 FQNEAQ (reference sequence). Between the trimmed V and J ends, which lost 1 base and 1 base, there was a span of 13 bases. CDR3 bases: TGTGCCAGCAGCTTAGAATGGGGAGGCGGGAACACTGAAGCTTTCTTT. This translates into CASSLEWGGGNTEAFF.

This rearrangement joins TRBV5-1 to TRBJ2-1; 10 nucleotides agree with TRBD1. This CDR3 has 14 residues. With 4 bases clipped from V and 7 bases from J, the junction kept 5 bases outside the gene matches. Germline V gene sequence: CDR1 SGHRS, CDR2 YFSETQ. Here the CDR3 DNA reads TGCGCCAGCAGCCCGGGACAGGGGAGAAATGAGCAGTTCTTC. This sequence encodes CASSPGQGRNEQFF.